A single sample gave rise to the 32 T cell receptor beta chains below, sequenced in a study of CD8 T cells in ankylosing spondylitis. No antigen is known for these receptors. Study-wide findings and caveats: One TCR beta motif, made up of roughly eight highly homologous variants, appeared characteristic of ankylosing spondylitis blood.

Each CDR3 protein gets one entry after TCRdb re-called the 5' RACE reads with MiXCR. The sample includes around 220,000 distinct CDR3 sequences, 18% of them seen just once. Material: blood, either unsorted or a sorted T cell fraction (not recorded which). Every receptor here comes from a male donor with ankylosing spondylitis.

This chain links TRBV7-8 with TRBJ2-3; D is ambiguous. The CDR3 has 16 amino acids. The germline CDR1 and CDR2 sequences are SGHVS and FQNEAQ. Trimming left V 5 bases short and J 2 bases short, with 17 bases between. In DNA form, the CDR3 reads TGTGCCAGCAGCCCCGACGGAGCAGCGACCACAGATACGCAGTATTTT. Its translation is CASSPDGAATTDTQYF.

This chain links TRBV12-3 or TRBV12-4 with TRBJ1-3; TRBD1 agrees at 7 bases. This CDR3 contains 15 residues. V lost 5 bases and J lost 2; bases outside the gene matches: 6. CDR3 in DNA: TGTGCCAGCAGTCCTGTAGACAGGGCTGGAAACACCATATATTTT. This sequence encodes CASSPVDRAGNTIYF.

This clonotype appeared many times. This chain uses TRBV29-1 with TRBJ2-2, with D hard to call. The CDR3 has 14 amino acids. Germline CDR1 reads SQVTM; CDR2 reads ANQGSEA. Trimming shortened V by 3 bases and J by 0 bases, and 8 bases separated the two germline ends. In nucleotides, the CDR3 is TGCAGCGTTGAGGAAGGAACGAACACCGGGGAGCTGTTTTTT. This sequence encodes CSVEEGTNTGELFF.

The V gene is TRBV2, the J gene TRBJ2-7; the D call may be TRBD1 or TRBD2 (5 bases each). V dropped 3 bases and J dropped 13 bases, with 28 bases sitting between them. Per germline, CDR1 SNHLY and CDR2 FYNNEI. This CDR3 has 16 amino acids. CDR3 coding DNA: TGTGCCAGCAGTGATCAAACGTCCGGGGCGACTCTGGGTAGATACTTC. This gives the protein CASSDQTSGATLGRYF. Full variable domain (rest looked up from reference TRBV2 and TRBJ2-7): EPEVTQTPSHQVTQMGQEVILRCVPISNHLYFYWYRQILGQKVEFLVSFYNNEISEKSEIFDDQFSVERPDGSNFTLKIRSTKLEDSAMYFCASSDQTSGATLGRYFGPGTRLTVT.

This clonotype has just a few counts. This chain joins TRBV27 and TRBJ2-2, with D unclear. Germline CDR1 is MNHEY and CDR2 is SMNVEV (reference sequence). CDR3 size: 13 residues. Trimming pared 1 base from V and 7 bases from J, leaving 7 bases between. DNA of the CDR3: TGTGCCAGCAGTTTATGGGTAATCGGGGAGCTGTTTTTT. Translated, it gives CASSLWVIGELFF.

This clonotype was seen just once. The rearrangement joins TRBV5-1 to TRBJ1-4; D not resolved. V lost 0 bases, J lost 0 bases, and 9 bases lay in between. CDR1 and CDR2 from the germline V gene are SGHRS and YFSETQ. The CDR3 is made up of 16 amino acids. CDR3 sequence (DNA): TGCGCCAGCAGCTTGGCGAGCGCCGCAACTAATGAAAAACTGTTTTTT. Amino acid sequence: CASSLASAATNEKLFF.

The sample holds many counts of this clonotype. The chain has TRBV12-3 or TRBV12-4 and TRBJ2-1; TRBD2 matches at 11 bases. The CDR3 consists of 14 residues. The V gene end was trimmed by 7 bases and the J gene end by 4 bases; junction bases not matched to a gene: 3. In DNA form, the CDR3 reads TGTGCCAGCAAGGGGACTAGCGGTTACAATGAGCAGTTCTTC. This sequence encodes CASKGTSGYNEQFF.

In its sample, this clonotype was seen a few times. The DNA for the CDR3 is TGCAGCGCCTCGGAGGGCGGGGAGCTGTTTTTT. As protein: CSASEGGELFF. V gene TRBV29-1 combines with J gene TRBJ2-2, with D possibly TRBD2 on 6 matching bases. V lost 7 bases and J 7 bases, leaving 10 bases between the germline ends. The CDR3 length is 11 residues. CDR1 SQVTM and CDR2 ANQGSEA come from the germline V gene.

The chain is built from TRBV29-1 and TRBJ2-7; D remains ambiguous. Trimming stripped 3 bases from V and 1 base from J, with 7 bases between. The CDR3 has 12 amino acids. Germline lookup yields CDR1 SQVTM and CDR2 ANQGSEA. For the CDR3, the DNA is TGCAGCGTTGAGGACCATTCCTACGAGCAGTACTTC. Protein product: CSVEDHSYEQYF.

This clonotype appeared many times. The chain is built from TRBV12-3 or TRBV12-4 and TRBJ2-3; no firm D call. The CDR3 runs to 12 residues. The V and J ends lost 5 bases and 4 bases respectively, with 7 bases between them. This CDR3 reads CASSPPADTQYF. The CDR3 bases are TGTGCCAGCAGTCCCCCCGCAGATACGCAGTATTTT.

This clonotype has only a few counts. This chain joins TRBV12-3 or TRBV12-4 and TRBJ2-1, with D possibly TRBD2 on 7 matching bases. V shed 5 bases and J shed 0 bases, with 14 bases lying between them. The CDR3 has 16 amino acids. CDR3 in DNA: TGTGCCAGCAGTCCGGGGGGCGCGGGCTCCTACAATGAGCAGTTCTTC. The encoded protein is CASSPGGAGSYNEQFF.

This clonotype was seen a handful of times. The chain couples TRBV12-3 or TRBV12-4 to TRBJ2-6, with 7 bases that match TRBD1. V lost 3 bases to trimming and J lost 1 base; unmatched junction nucleotides: 6. CDR3 size: 17 residues. In DNA form, the CDR3 reads TGTGCCAGCAGTTTCCCCTTGACAGGGTCTGGGGCCAACGTCCTGACTTTC. Amino acids: CASSFPLTGSGANVLTF.

V gene TRBV11-2 combines with J gene TRBJ2-1; 10 bases align to TRBD1. J lost 6 bases, V lost 5 bases, and 10 bases had no gene match. This CDR3 contains 16 residues. The V gene's germline CDR1 is SGHAT and CDR2 FQNNGV. In DNA form, the CDR3 reads TGTGCCAGCAGCCCCCTAATCTGGACAGGGGGCAATGAGCAGTTCTTC. Encoded protein: CASSPLIWTGGNEQFF.

This clonotype was picked up a small number of times. J is TRBJ2-2 and V is TRBV2; 7 nucleotides line up with TRBD1. This CDR3 is 18 amino acids long. With V trimmed by 2 bases and J by 4 bases, 13 bases remained unmatched. CDR1 and CDR2 (germline): SNHLY, FYNNEI. The CDR3 DNA reads as TGTGCCAGCAGTGAATCAGAAGACAGGGACGGCGGCACCGGGGAGCTGTTTTTT. Translating gives CASSESEDRDGGTGELFF.

This clonotype was detected only a few times. V gene TRBV27 combines with J gene TRBJ2-2; D could derive from TRBD1 or TRBD2 (5 bases each). CDR3 length equals 15 residues. In germline, CDR1 is MNHEY, CDR2 SMNVEV (reference sequence). Trimming pared 3 bases from V and 6 bases from J, leaving 14 bases between. The CDR3 DNA is TGTGCCAGCAGTTTTTTGGGGGAGTACCCCGGGGAGCTGTTTTTT. It yields the protein CASSFLGEYPGELFF.

This clonotype was observed a few times. The chain has TRBV28 and TRBJ2-5; no clear D gene. The CDR3 has 13 amino acids. Trimming shortened V by 5 bases and J by 5 bases, and 12 bases separated the two germline ends. Germline V CDR1 and CDR2: MDHEN, SYDVKM. CDR3 nucleotides: TGTGCCAGCAGTGTCCCCGAAGCGGAGACCCAGTACTTC. Protein: CASSVPEAETQYF.

This clonotype was observed a handful of times. This chain joins TRBV12-5 and TRBJ2-5; D call uncertain. Germline V gene lookup returns CDR1 LGHNT and CDR2 FRNRAP. Trimming cost V 3 bases and J 5 bases, with 4 bases left between them. The CDR3 spans 11 residues. This CDR3 reads CASGFLETQYF. The CDR3 DNA is TGTGCTAGTGGTTTTCTGGAGACCCAGTACTTC. The whole variable domain, remainder taken from reference TRBV12-5 and TRBJ2-5, is DARVTQTPRHKVTEMGQEVTMRCQPILGHNTVFWYRQTMMQGLELLAYFRNRAPLDDSGMPKDRFSAEMPDATLATLKIQPSEPRDSAVYFCASGFLETQYFGPGTRLLVL.

The chain combines TRBV9 with TRBJ2-3; TRBD2 aligns across 8 bases. The junction had 7 bases not matched to a gene; V was cut back by 0 bases and J by 1 base. In germline, CDR1 is SGDLS, CDR2 YYNGEE. This CDR3 comprises 17 residues. The CDR3 spells CASSVGDSGVRTDTQYF. DNA of the CDR3: TGTGCCAGCAGCGTAGGGGATAGCGGGGTTCGCACAGATACGCAGTATTTT.

The rearrangement uses TRBV10-2 and TRBJ2-3; possible D gene TRBD2, 7 bases. V was pared by 10 bases and J by 2 bases, with 19 bases between. Germline CDR1 is WSHSY and CDR2 is SAAADI. The CDR3 length is 15 residues. This CDR3 is CAILKGDYNTDTQYF. In DNA form, the CDR3 reads TGCGCCATCCTTAAGGGGGACTACAACACAGATACGCAGTATTTT.

The V call is TRBV6-2 or TRBV6-3, the J call TRBJ2-7; D is perhaps TRBD2 (6 bases). The CDR3 totals 16 residues. Trimming took off 0 bases at V and 1 base at J, with 13 bases between the two ends. The germline V gene has CDR1 MNHEY and CDR2 SVGEGT. The CDR3: CASSYSLREGSYEQYF. In DNA, the CDR3 is TGTGCCAGCAGTTACTCGTTGCGGGAAGGGTCCTACGAGCAGTACTTC.

This clonotype has at least ten counts. The rearrangement uses TRBV10-3 and TRBJ2-1; perhaps TRBD2 as D (6 bases). V shed 6 bases and J shed 4 bases, with 13 bases lying between them. The CDR3 loop spans 14 amino acids. The germline CDR1 and CDR2 sequences are ENHRY and SYGVKD. In nucleotides, the CDR3 is TGTGCCATCAGGGCAGCGGGTATATACAATGAGCAGTTCTTC. Protein sequence: CAIRAAGIYNEQFF.

This clonotype was recorded a few times. The chain carries TRBV12-3 or TRBV12-4 and TRBJ2-5; 9 nucleotides agree with TRBD2. The CDR3 runs 16 residues. The V gene end was trimmed by 6 bases and the J gene end by 3 bases; junction bases not matched to a gene: 11. CDR3 bases: TGTGCCAGCAGCCTCCCTTTGACTAGCGGTGAAGAGACCCAGTACTTC. Protein sequence: CASSLPLTSGEETQYF.

The chain couples TRBV7-8 to TRBJ2-3; D gene uncertain. Trimming shortened V by 2 bases and J by 5 bases, and 14 bases separated the two germline ends. Germline V gene data show CDR1 as SGHVS and CDR2 as FQNEAQ. This CDR3 spans 15 amino acids. CDR3 loop: CASSLLGSSVDTQYF. The CDR3 DNA follows: TGTGCCAGCAGCTTATTGGGGTCCTCAGTAGATACGCAGTATTTT.

This clonotype was detected a few times. The V and J genes are TRBV12-3 or TRBV12-4 and TRBJ1-5, with no clear D. Trimming shortened V by 2 bases and J by 5 bases, and 10 bases separated the two germline ends. The CDR3 extends over 14 amino acids. Here the CDR3 DNA reads TGTGCCAGCAGTTTACGGGTAACGGATCAGCCCCAGCATTTT. Protein: CASSLRVTDQPQHF.

This clonotype occurred a few times. This rearrangement joins TRBV28 to TRBJ2-7; 8 bases match TRBD1. V dropped 5 bases and J dropped 0; count of bases not matched to a gene: 12. The CDR3 sequence is 17 residues long. Per germline, CDR1 MDHEN and CDR2 SYDVKM. The CDR3 DNA reads TGTGCCAGCAGTGAATCCCCGGGACAGGCCTTCTCCTACGAGCAGTACTTC. Its translation is CASSESPGQAFSYEQYF.

This rearrangement joins TRBV11-2 to TRBJ2-3; D call uncertain. This CDR3 is built from 13 residues. Germline loops: CDR1 SGHAT, CDR2 FQNNGV. Trimming cost V 1 base and J 10 bases, with 12 bases left between them. The CDR3 reads CASSLGNSQAQYF. In nucleotides, the CDR3 is TGTGCCAGCAGCTTAGGAAATAGCCAAGCGCAGTATTTT.

This clonotype was detected a few times. The genes are TRBV27 and TRBJ2-7; D uncertain. Trimming took off 0 bases at V and 3 bases at J, with 18 bases between the two ends. Germline V gene sequence: CDR1 MNHEY, CDR2 SMNVEV (reference sequence). This CDR3 is 17 amino acids long. The CDR3 loop reads CASSLSGSPGFFYEQYF. CDR3 nucleotide sequence: TGTGCCAGCAGTTTATCGGGTAGCCCCGGGTTTTTCTACGAGCAGTACTTC.

This clonotype was seen only a few times. The chain couples TRBV6-2 or TRBV6-3 to TRBJ2-7; possibly TRBD2 for D (5 bases). This CDR3 has 14 residues. Trimming stripped 8 bases from V and 2 bases from J, with 16 bases between. Per the germline V gene, CDR1 is MNHEY and CDR2 is SVGEGT. Here the CDR3 reads CASSRTSLTYEQYF. CDR3 DNA sequence: TGTGCCAGCTCTCGGACTTCCCTTACCTACGAGCAGTACTTC.

The chain uses TRBV7-8 and TRBJ2-3; 12 nucleotides match TRBD2. Germline lookup yields CDR1 SGHVS and CDR2 FQNEAQ. V dropped 6 bases and J dropped 8; count of bases not matched to a gene: 12. The CDR3 extends over 16 amino acids. Written as DNA, the CDR3 is TGTGCCAGCAGTTACTTCCTAGCGGGGGGGACGGGTACGCAGTATTTT. Its translation: CASSYFLAGGTGTQYF.

This chain connects TRBV11-1 to TRBJ2-5, with 13 bases fitting TRBD2. This CDR3 comprises 19 residues. Germline V lookup: CDR1 SGHAT, CDR2 FQDESV (reference sequence). The ends lost 3 bases at V and 5 bases at J; junction bases unmatched: 15. CDR3 DNA sequence: TGTGCCAGCAGCTTCCCATGGGCCGGACTAGCGGGAGTTAGTGAGACCCAGTACTTC. Translating gives CASSFPWAGLAGVSETQYF.

The chain couples TRBV15 to TRBJ1-4; D might be TRBD1 (6 bases). V gave up 0 bases and J gave up 4 bases, with 12 bases separating them. Per the germline V gene, CDR1 is LNHNV and CDR2 is YYDKDF (reference sequence). The CDR3 has 16 amino acids. CDR3: CATSRERDTGNEKLFF. As DNA, the CDR3 is TGTGCCACCAGCAGAGAGAGGGACACCGGTAATGAAAAACTGTTTTTT.

This clonotype occurred a few times. The chain has TRBV9 and TRBJ2-2; TRBD2 is a possible D gene (7 bases). Looked up from germline, CDR1 is SGDLS and CDR2 is YYNGEE. There are 14 residues in the CDR3. The germline V and J ends were trimmed by 2 bases and 7 bases, with 12 bases remaining between them. The CDR3 reads CASSVGGLVGELFF. The DNA for the CDR3 is TGTGCCAGCAGCGTCGGGGGGCTGGTCGGGGAGCTGTTTTTT.